This is a list of T cell receptor beta chains from one sample in a study of Graves' ophthalmopathy and Graves' hyperthyroidism. Via MiXCR, TCRdb re-called the multiplex PCR reads, giving one row per CDR3 protein. The sample has around 1.1 million distinct CDR3 sequences, less than 45% seen once. Sequences were obtained from peripheral blood or thyroid tissue (not recorded which). The source of these receptors is an adult man with Graves' hyperthyroidism. CDR3s include the opening cysteine and the closing phenylalanine or tryptophan. D genes are given only for firm matches. Not every row has a clone size; where given, it reads once, few, many or a size class.

TRBV2	TRBJ1-2	14	once	NA	TGTGCCAGCAGTGATGCGGGGATTCGGAATGGCTACACCTTC	CASSDAGIRNGYTF
TRBV6-5	TRBJ1-1	17	NA	NA	TGTGCCAGCAGTTACTCAGTGCAATTATCAGGTGGCACCGAAGCTTTCTTT	CASSYSVQLSGGTEAFF
TRBV19	TRBJ1-1	13	NA	NA	TGTGCCAGTAGTATTGGGGGGCGGCAGCGAGCTTTCTTT	CASSIGGRQRAFF
TRBV7-2	TRBJ1-5	16	many	TRBD1	TGTGCCAGCAGCACGACAGGGGGCCTTAGCAATCAGCCCCAGCATTTT	CASSTTGGLSNQPQHF
TRBV12-3/TRBV12-4	TRBJ1-4	12	NA	TRBD1	TGTGCCAGCAAAGGACAGGGAGAAAAACTGTTTTTT	CASKGQGEKLFF
TRBV2	TRBJ1-4	16	NA	NA	TGTGCCAGCAGTACAGGGACCGTATCAACTAATGAAAAACTGTTTTTT	CASSTGTVSTNEKLFF
TRBV7-4	TRBJ1-6	15	NA	NA	TGTGCCAGCAGCTACCCCGGACTAGCGGGATCACCCCTCCACTTT	CASSYPGLAGSPLHF
TRBV7-8	TRBJ1-1	12	NA	NA	TGTGCCAGCAGGCATTTAAACACTGAAGCTTTCTTT	CASRHLNTEAFF
TRBV10-3	TRBJ2-5	17	NA	NA	TGTGCCAGCAGTTTATCCCCTCCTGGGTGGATCCAAGAGACCCAGTACTTC	CASSLSPPGWIQETQYF
TRBV10-3	TRBJ2-7	14	once	NA	TGTGCCATCAGTGAAGACGGGACCAGCCGCGAGCAGTACTTC	CAISEDGTSREQYF